The 21 T cell receptor beta chains presented below share a single source sample, sequenced in a study of T cells after yellow fever vaccination. TCRdb reprocessed the 5' RACE reads with MiXCR, giving one entry per CDR3 protein. The sample comprises 140,000 to 150,000 distinct CDR3 sequences, roughly 6.7% of which are singletons, and about 0.61% rests with the top ten. This sample comprised CD4+ T cells sorted from PBMCs, obtained 10 days after the yellow fever booster vaccination. Every receptor here comes from a man aged 25-45 years who received the YFV17D yellow fever vaccine.

The table lists this clonotype with many counts. The CDR3: CASSLGALANEQFF. CDR3 DNA: TGTGCCAGCAGCTTAGGGGCGCTAGCTAATGAGCAGTTCTTC. The chain is built from TRBV11-2 and TRBJ2-1; maybe TRBD2 (5 bases). The V end was cut by 1 base, the J end by 7 bases, with 11 bases between. Germline CDR1 reads SGHAT; CDR2 reads FQNNGV. The CDR3 sequence is 14 residues long.

This clonotype was found many times. J is TRBJ1-2 and V is TRBV6-5; a possible D gene is TRBD1 (6 bases). CDR1 and CDR2 (germline): MNHEY, SVGAGI. CDR3 length: 15 amino acids. V lost 0 bases to trimming and J lost 10 bases, with 18 bases between them. The CDR3, as DNA: TGTGCCAGCAGTTACTCGGGGTCAGGGGTCCAGGACTACACCTTC. As protein: CASSYSGSGVQDYTF.

This clonotype was observed at least ten times. The V gene is TRBV5-5, the J gene TRBJ2-1, with 7 nucleotides matching TRBD2. CDR1 is SGHKS and CDR2 is YYEKEE in the germline V gene (reference sequence). J lost 2 bases, V lost 0 bases, and 5 bases had no gene match. This CDR3 region has 16 residues. The chain's CDR3 is CASSLGAGVTYNEQFF. DNA of the CDR3: TGTGCCAGCAGCTTGGGTGCGGGAGTGACCTACAATGAGCAGTTCTTC. Together with reference TRBV5-5 and TRBJ2-1, the CDR3 gives the full variable domain: DAGVTQSPTHLIKTRGQQVTLRCSPISGHKSVSWYQQVLGQGPQFIFQYYEKEERGRGNFPDRFSARQFPNYSSELNVNALLLGDSALYLCASSLGAGVTYNEQFFGPGTRLTVL.

This clonotype was observed many times. The chain employs TRBV23-1 and TRBJ2-2; TRBD1 matches at 8 bases. TRBV23-1 is sorted into the ORF group, with uncertain function. V lost 2 bases, J lost 8 bases, and 10 bases stayed unmatched. The CDR3 totals 16 residues. The CDR3 region has the DNA TGCGCCAGCAGTCAACCCGGGACAGGAGTCACTGGGGAGCTGTTTTTT. It yields the protein CASSQPGTGVTGELFF.

This clonotype was seen repeatedly, ten times or more. This chain connects TRBV20-1 to TRBJ2-1; D is uncertain. Germline V lookup: CDR1 DFQATT, CDR2 SNEGSKA (reference sequence). This CDR3 is 12 amino acids long. V lost 3 bases, J lost 10 bases, and 13 bases lay in between. DNA for the CDR3: TGCAGTGCTAGGAAGGACCAAGGGGAGCAGTTCTTC. Residues: CSARKDQGEQFF.

At least ten counts were recorded for this clonotype. The chain combines TRBV11-2 with TRBJ2-1; 7 bases agree with TRBD1. Trimming cost V 0 bases and J 9 bases; bases outside gene matches: 8. The CDR3 sequence is 15 residues long. The V gene's germline CDR1 is SGHAT and CDR2 FQNNGV. CDR3 loop: CASSLDPGGRVEQFF. As DNA, the CDR3 is TGTGCCAGCAGCTTAGATCCAGGGGGACGGGTTGAGCAGTTCTTC. The full variable domain, in which reference TRBV11-2 and TRBJ2-1 provide the parts outside the CDR3, is EAGVAQSPRYKIIEKRQSVAFWCNPISGHATLYWYQQILGQGPKLLIQFQNNGVVDDSQLPKDRFSAERLKGVDSTLKIQPAKLEDSAVYLCASSLDPGGRVEQFFGPGTRLTVL.

This clonotype was detected ten times or more. The rearrangement joins TRBV27 to TRBJ2-1; 8 bases map to TRBD2. The length of the CDR3 is 14 residues. CDR1 is MNHEY and CDR2 is SMNVEV in the germline V gene (reference sequence). V gave up 6 bases and J gave up 2 bases; unmatched junction bases: 3. The chain's CDR3 is CASRLAAAYNEQFF. The DNA of the CDR3 is TGTGCCAGCAGACTAGCGGCCGCCTACAATGAGCAGTTCTTC.

This clonotype was counted ten times or more. The chain couples TRBV25-1 to TRBJ2-3, with D possibly matching TRBD2 (5 bases). CDR1 is MGHDK, CDR2 SYGVNS, per germline. The CDR3 has 15 residues. Trimming removed 2 bases at V and 2 bases at J, with 11 bases between. CDR3 DNA: TGTGCCAGCAGTGAAGGACTTCTATACACAGATACGCAGTATTTT. Translating it yields CASSEGLLYTDTQYF. The full variable domain, with the rest looked up from reference TRBV25-1 and TRBJ2-3, is EADIYQTPRYLVIGTGKKITLECSQTMGHDKMYWYQQDPGMELHLIHYSYGVNSTEKGDLSSESTVSRIRTEHFPLTLESARPSHTSQYLCASSEGLLYTDTQYFGPGTRLTVL.

This clonotype has at least ten counts. V gene TRBV28 combines with J gene TRBJ2-7, with D perhaps TRBD2 (6 bases). The CDR3 is 15 residues long. CDR1 is MDHEN, CDR2 SYDVKM, per germline. V was shortened by 3 bases and J by 3 bases, with 15 bases between the two germline ends. CDR3 loop: CASSFGLAKNYEQYF. The CDR3 nucleotides read TGTGCCAGCAGTTTTGGGCTAGCGAAAAACTACGAGCAGTACTTC.

This clonotype was found many times. The gene calls are TRBV20-1 and TRBJ2-3; D could derive from TRBD1 or TRBD2 (5 bases each). Germline loops: CDR1 DFQATT, CDR2 SNEGSKA (reference sequence). V was clipped by 6 bases and J by 0 bases, with 16 bases between them. This CDR3 has 15 amino acids. The CDR3 spells CSARDQLFSTDTQYF. The DNA for the CDR3 is TGCAGTGCCCGGGACCAACTATTCAGCACAGATACGCAGTATTTT.

This clonotype was seen repeatedly, ten times or more. The chain joins TRBV20-1 to TRBJ1-3; D gene ambiguous. Germline V CDR1 and CDR2: DFQATT, SNEGSKA (reference sequence). The CDR3 runs to 15 residues. The V end lost 3 bases, the J end lost 2 bases, and 14 bases lay between the germline ends. CDR3 DNA sequence: TGCAGTGCTAGCCCAACTCAGGCCGCTGGAAACACCATATATTTT. It specifies CSASPTQAAGNTIYF.

This clonotype occurred many times. V usage is TRBV20-1 and J usage is TRBJ2-5; D may be TRBD1 (5 bases). CDR3 length: 14 amino acids. CDR1 and CDR2 from the germline V gene are DFQATT and SNEGSKA (reference sequence). V dropped 0 bases and J dropped 3 bases, with 11 bases sitting between them. The CDR3 region is CSAREIGREETQYF. The CDR3 region has the DNA TGCAGTGCTAGAGAAATTGGCAGGGAAGAGACCCAGTACTTC.

This clonotype was seen many times. The chain joins TRBV28 to TRBJ2-5; 7 nucleotides agree with TRBD2. Germline V gene sequence: CDR1 MDHEN, CDR2 SYDVKM. This CDR3 is built from 16 residues. V shed 6 bases, J shed 7 bases, and the junction held 17 bases outside the gene matches. The CDR3 sequence: CASSSPGGRKIGTQYF. CDR3 bases: TGTGCCAGCAGCTCTCCTGGCGGGAGAAAGATAGGGACCCAGTACTTC.

J is TRBJ1-4 and V is TRBV3-1; the match to TRBD1 covers 7 bases. The length of the CDR3 is 15 residues. Germline V gene sequence: CDR1 LGHDT, CDR2 YNNKEL (reference sequence). CDR3 nucleotide sequence: TGTCTCACCCAATTCGGTGGCAGGGGGAATGAAAAACTGTTTTTT. It translates to CLTQFGGRGNEKLFF.

This clonotype has a count of ten or more. The chain combines TRBV7-2 with TRBJ1-2; D is ambiguous. V was clipped by 1 base and J by 3 bases, with 9 bases between them. Germline assignment: CDR1 SGHTA and CDR2 FQGNSA. This CDR3 has 14 amino acids. The CDR3 nucleotides are TGTGCCAGCAGCTTAGACAGTACGGACTATGGCTACACCTTC. The encoded protein is CASSLDSTDYGYTF.

This clonotype was picked up many times. The chain employs TRBV19 and TRBJ2-7, with D unclear. Trimming pared 5 bases from V and 2 bases from J, leaving 13 bases between. The CDR3 has 14 residues. From germline, CDR1 is LNHDA and CDR2 SQIVND (reference sequence). CDR3 sequence: CASSVTGNTYEQYF. In DNA form, the CDR3 reads TGTGCCAGTAGTGTAACGGGCAACACCTACGAGCAGTACTTC.

This clonotype was found many times. The chain employs TRBV4-2 and TRBJ2-4; D is unresolved. Germline loops: CDR1 LGHNA, CDR2 YNFKEQ. V lost 0 bases and J 5 bases, leaving 8 bases between the germline ends. The CDR3 length is 14 residues. CDR3 sequence reads: CASSQDPIQNIQYF. The CDR3 DNA is TGTGCCAGCAGCCAAGACCCAATACAAAACATTCAGTACTTC.

This clonotype was counted only a few times. This sequence joins TRBV5-4 and TRBJ2-1; D unresolved. Germline V lookup: CDR1 SGHNT, CDR2 YYREEE (reference sequence). V lost 5 bases, J lost 11 bases, and 17 bases lay in between. This CDR3 spans 13 amino acids. The CDR3 DNA reads TGTGCCAGCAGGGGTGGGAATCCCCTCCAGCAGTTCTTC. Translation: CASRGGNPLQQFF.

This clonotype was detected ten times or more. V gene TRBV7-2 combines with J gene TRBJ2-7; possible D gene TRBD2, 5 bases. V was pared by 1 base and J by 5 bases, with 18 bases between. Germline lookup yields CDR1 SGHTA and CDR2 FQGNSA. This CDR3 has 16 residues. The CDR3 nucleotides are TGTGCCAGCAGCTTAGTACCGGGAATCGCAATAGACGAGCAGTACTTC. Its protein product is CASSLVPGIAIDEQYF.

In this sample, this clonotype turned up many times. The V gene is TRBV7-2, the J gene TRBJ1-5, with D uncertain. Trimming removed 3 bases at V and 3 bases at J, with 9 bases between. The CDR3 has 14 amino acids. Germline assignment: CDR1 SGHTA and CDR2 FQGNSA. DNA of the CDR3: TGTGCCAGCAGCTTCGGGAATACCAATCAGCCCCAGCATTTT. It codes for CASSFGNTNQPQHF.

There are many counts of this clonotype. The CDR3 DNA reads as TGTGCCAGCAGCTACGACGGAGGGACCCCTGCAGATACGCAGTATTTT. Protein sequence: CASSYDGGTPADTQYF. The chain recombines TRBV7-8 with TRBJ2-3; D perhaps matches TRBD2 (6 bases). V gave up 4 bases and J gave up 4 bases, with 18 bases separating them. The germline V gene has CDR1 SGHVS and CDR2 FQNEAQ. This CDR3 has 16 amino acids.